The sample holds a few counts of the clone carrying this T cell receptor beta chain. The data stem from a study of identical twins. The CDR3 is 14 amino acids. CDR1 is SQVTM and CDR2 is ANQGSEA in the germline V gene. Trimming stripped 4 bases from V and 1 base from J, with 13 bases between. Template switching created a universal primer site, and the cDNA included unique molecular identifiers. TCRdb called the 5' RACE reads again in MiXCR, with one record for every CDR3 protein. The table lists around 250,000 distinct CDR3 sequences, more than 9.5% of them singletons. This sample was also put to use in a study of yellow fever vaccine responses in identical twins.

The J gene is TRBJ1-1, the V gene TRBV29-1; D is ambiguous. This clonotype originated in a woman aged 18-29 years in good health. Sequencing input: memory (CD45RO+) T cells sorted from blood. CDR3 nucleotides: TGCAGCGTTGCGCGCAGCCGGGGGAACACTGAAGCTTTCTTT. Its protein is CSVARSRGNTEAFF.